The clone carrying this T cell receptor (beta chain) was seen a few times. Per germline, CDR1 KGHSY and CDR2 FQNENV. Trimming stripped 0 bases from V and 1 base from J, with 12 bases between. There are 16 residues in the CDR3. The method was immunoSEQ multiplex PCR; TCRdb's version includes in-frame clones alone and lacks a portion of them. The data hold about 500,000 clones, with 75% to 80% observed a single time. The data are from a study of shared T cell receptors in the human thymus. These same records also appear under a second study, on human thymus T cells. That paper adds: Donors were healthy Finnish babies undergoing corrective operations for congenital heart defects. Thymus specimens were resections from corrective heart surgery. Related studies noted strongly shared thymic repertoires across unrelated people.

The receptor's source is a boy in the first two years of life with a congenital heart defect. The rearrangement uses TRBV16 and TRBJ1-1; no reliable D call. Sequencing input: thymocytes. The CDR3 is CASSQSIEGENTEAFF. DNA of the CDR3: TGTGCCAGCAGCCAATCGATTGAGGGAGAGAACACTGAAGCTTTCTTT.